This T cell receptor beta chain appears in the sequencing data of a study of blood T cell repertoires in COVID-19. Study at large: Samples representing acute and convalescent COVID-19 were sourced from the United States, Italy and Spain. Sources were T cells, B-cell-depleted T cells, or PBMCs; the material itself was cDNA or gDNA.

This table comes from immunoSEQ multiplex PCR, and its TCRdb copy is limited to in-frame clones, with some not included. The table shows approximately 440,000 clones, with around 88% occurring only once. Between the trimmed V and J ends, which lost 4 bases and 0 bases, there was a span of 6 bases. CDR1 and CDR2 from the germline V gene are KGHDR and SFDVKD. The CDR3 is 14 residues long. This TCR derives from a woman aged 50 to 65 with COVID-19, enrolled during active disease. V gene TRBV24-1 combines with J gene TRBJ1-5; D call uncertain. Sequenced: peripheral blood. CDR3 residues: CATSESVSNQPQHF. The CDR3 DNA reads TGTGCCACCAGTGAGAGTGTTAGCAATCAGCCCCAGCATTTT.